This TCR beta chain originates from a study of cytomegalovirus exposure and HLA in healthy donors. Study overall: Assignment to the Caucasian-associated ancestry cluster applied to approximately 80% of the roughly 410 genotyped donors. Findings and caveats of the study: Owing to their indistinguishability, certain V segments, notably TRBV6-2 and TRBV6-3, were excluded. In an earlier analysis, in roughly 600 donors, most V segments appeared productive either ~87% or ~30% of the time. A link between a missense DCLRE1C variant and TCR beta V- and J-gene trimming emerged from a later analysis.

Comment on this clone: Its target is not known.

The CDR3 runs 17 residues. The V gene end was trimmed by 1 base and the J gene end by 3 bases; junction bases not matched to a gene: 10. Germline assignment: CDR1 SGHRS and CDR2 YFSETQ. The PCR made use of 60 Vbeta and 13 Jbeta primers. Here immunoSEQ multiplex PCR was the method, and the copy in TCRdb shows in-frame clones only, minus some. The sample consists of 170,000 or so clones, roughly three quarters of them appearing once. Source material: PBMCs. The chain recombines TRBV5-1 with TRBJ1-1; the match to TRBD1 covers 9 bases. The sequence came from a woman aged 50 to 65 in good health and CMV-seropositive. The CDR3 reads CASSLSPGTGFYTEAFF. The DNA of the CDR3 is TGCGCCAGCAGCTTGTCCCCCGGGACAGGGTTCTACACTGAAGCTTTCTTT.